These 29 T cell receptor beta chains came from one sample sequenced in a study of cytomegalovirus exposure and HLA in healthy donors. The PCR had 60 Vbeta and 13 Jbeta primers. Clones were read by immunoSEQ multiplex PCR, and TCRdb kept only the in-frame ones, dropping some. The sample contains around 40,000 clones, approximately 77% of which appear only once. Input material: PBMCs. The receptor source for this set is a man aged 25-45 years in good health and CMV-seronegative.

There are a few counts of this clone. The chain joins TRBV9 to TRBJ2-2; 7 bases are shared with TRBD1. CDR1 is SGDLS and CDR2 is YYNGEE in the germline V gene. The CDR3 is 14 residues long. V lost 4 bases and J lost 6; bases outside the gene matches: 6. The DNA of the CDR3 is TGTGCCAGCAGCTTTTTAACAGGGGCCGGGGAGCTGTTTTTT. Amino acid sequence: CASSFLTGAGELFF.

The genes are TRBV7-6 and TRBJ1-2, with a possible D match to TRBD1 (5 bases). V dropped 4 bases and J dropped 6 bases, with 24 bases sitting between them. Per germline, CDR1 SGHVS and CDR2 FNYEAQ. This CDR3 has 17 amino acids. CDR3 amino acids: CASSSGLISLGTDGYTF. Written as DNA, the CDR3 is TGTGCCAGCAGCTCCGGGCTGATTTCGTTAGGGACTGATGGCTACACCTTC.

The chain uses TRBV5-1 and TRBJ2-1, with 7 bases matching TRBD2. In germline, CDR1 is SGHRS, CDR2 YFSETQ. V lost 0 bases to trimming and J lost 3 bases; unmatched junction nucleotides: 6. This CDR3 spans 16 amino acids. The CDR3 nucleotides are TGCGCCAGCAGCTTGGGTCAGCGGGGCAGCTACAATGAGCAGTTCTTC. This codes for CASSLGQRGSYNEQFF.

This clone appeared once. The chain recombines TRBV19 with TRBJ2-7; no definite D call. This CDR3 has 14 amino acids. Germline V lookup: CDR1 LNHDA, CDR2 SQIVND (reference sequence). V dropped 1 base and J dropped 0 bases, with 7 bases sitting between them. CDR3 residues: CASSIAASSYEQYF. In nucleotides, the CDR3 is TGTGCCAGTAGTATAGCTGCTAGCTCCTACGAGCAGTACTTC.

The chain is built from TRBV30 and TRBJ1-1, with no clear D. V gave up 4 bases and J gave up 3 bases, with 12 bases separating them. The CDR3 extends over 13 amino acids. Looked up from germline, CDR1 is GTSNPN and CDR2 is SVGIG (reference sequence). CDR3 nucleotides: TGTGCCTGGACCGGGAGGGCGGACACTGAAGCTTTCTTT. Translating gives CAWTGRADTEAFF.

The chain links TRBV10-3 to TRBJ1-5; 7 bases are a match to TRBD1. CDR3 length: 16 residues. The V gene end was trimmed by 4 bases and the J gene end by 2 bases; junction bases not matched to a gene: 8. Germline V lookup: CDR1 ENHRY, CDR2 SYGVKD. CDR3 protein: CAISAGVGQGNQPQHF. The CDR3 DNA reads as TGTGCCATCAGTGCGGGGGTAGGACAGGGCAATCAGCCCCAGCATTTT.

As concerns this clone: The sample carries other DNA sequences with the same CDR3. The CDR3 sequence: CASSFYYEQYF. The CDR3 DNA reads as TGTGCCAGCAGCTTCTACTACGAGCAGTACTTC. V usage is TRBV7-2 and J usage is TRBJ2-7; the D is unclear. Germline V gene sequence: CDR1 SGHTA, CDR2 FQGNSA. This CDR3 spans 11 amino acids. Trimming left V 3 bases short and J 3 bases short, with 3 bases between.

This clone was seen just once. The J gene is TRBJ2-1, the V gene TRBV5-4; D is perhaps TRBD2 (5 bases). CDR1 SGHNT and CDR2 YYREEE come from the germline V gene (reference sequence). There are 13 residues in the CDR3. Trimming removed 1 base at V and 15 bases at J, with 17 bases between. The CDR3 nucleotides are TGTGCCAGCAGCTTGTCCCCTAGTGACTATGCGTTCTTC. It codes for CASSLSPSDYAFF.

This clone has a single count. V gene TRBV15 combines with J gene TRBJ2-1; D remains unclear. The CDR3 extends over 16 amino acids. Germline V gene lookup returns CDR1 LNHNV and CDR2 YYDKDF (reference sequence). V was clipped by 0 bases and J by 0 bases, with 9 bases between them. CDR3 loop: CATSRDPTGSYNEQFF. For the CDR3, the DNA is TGTGCCACCAGCAGAGACCCCACGGGCTCCTACAATGAGCAGTTCTTC.

This clone was found a few times. The V gene is TRBV5-1, the J gene TRBJ2-1; 9 bases map to TRBD1. The junction had 7 bases not matched to a gene; V was cut back by 5 bases and J by 4 bases. Germline V lookup: CDR1 SGHRS, CDR2 YFSETQ. The CDR3 spans 15 residues. CDR3 protein: CASSYTGGEYNEQFF. DNA for the CDR3: TGCGCCAGCAGTTATACAGGGGGCGAGTACAATGAGCAGTTCTTC. The variable domain in full, completed from reference TRBV5-1 and TRBJ2-1, reads KAGVTQTPRYLIKTRGQQVTLSCSPISGHRSVSWYQQTPGQGLQFLFEYFSETQRNKGNFPGRFSGRQFSNSRSEMNVSTLELGDSALYLCASSYTGGEYNEQFFGPGTRLTVL.

The V call is TRBV9, the J call TRBJ2-7; tentative D call: TRBD2 (6 bases). The germline V gene encodes CDR1 SGDLS and CDR2 YYNGEE. V lost 2 bases, J lost 6 bases, and 15 bases lay in between. The CDR3 extends over 14 amino acids. The CDR3 loop is CASSVRDGGIEQYF. The CDR3 DNA reads TGTGCCAGCAGCGTCCGGGACGGGGGTATCGAGCAGTACTTC.

This clone showed up just once. This sequence joins TRBV5-1 and TRBJ2-7; 10 bases are a match to TRBD2. The junction had 12 bases not matched to a gene; V was cut back by 0 bases and J by 6 bases. The CDR3 loop spans 17 amino acids. Germline values: CDR1 SGHRS, CDR2 YFSETQ. CDR3 sequence (DNA): TGCGCCAGCAGCTTGGAAGCGGGAGGGTTACCTACCTGCGAGCAGTACTTC. Translating gives CASSLEAGGLPTCEQYF. The full variable domain, completed using reference TRBV5-1 and TRBJ2-7, is KAGVTQTPRYLIKTRGQQVTLSCSPISGHRSVSWYQQTPGQGLQFLFEYFSETQRNKGNFPGRFSGRQFSNSRSEMNVSTLELGDSALYLCASSLEAGGLPTCEQYFGPGTRLTVT.

This clone showed up just a few times. V usage is TRBV10-2 and J usage is TRBJ2-3; D might be TRBD1 (6 bases). Germline CDR1 reads WSHSY; CDR2 reads SAAADI. This CDR3 spans 14 amino acids. Trimming removed 3 bases at V and 7 bases at J, with 14 bases between. CDR3 in DNA: TGCGCCAGCAGTGATCTACAGGGTTTGAATACGCAGTATTTT. Its protein is CASSDLQGLNTQYF.

The DNA of the CDR3 is TGTGCCAGCACCGGGCTAGCGCACTACGAGCAGTACTTC. Translated, it gives CASTGLAHYEQYF. The chain carries TRBV2 and TRBJ2-7; tentatively, D is TRBD2 (6 bases). V was trimmed by 7 bases and J by 3 bases, leaving 13 bases between them. The germline gives CDR1 SNHLY, CDR2 FYNNEI. The length of the CDR3 is 13 residues.

V usage is TRBV5-4 and J usage is TRBJ2-7; 9 bases fit TRBD2. The trim removed 4 bases at V and 0 bases at J, leaving 11 bases unmatched. The germline V gene encodes CDR1 SGHNT and CDR2 YYREEE (reference sequence). CDR3 size: 17 residues. CDR3 amino acids: CASSAPHTTSGSYEQYF. In DNA form, the CDR3 reads TGTGCCAGCAGCGCACCCCACACGACTAGCGGCTCCTACGAGCAGTACTTC.

The gene calls are TRBV5-5 and TRBJ2-7, with 9 bases aligning to TRBD2. CDR1 SGHKS and CDR2 YYEKEE come from the germline V gene (reference sequence). Trimming cost V 1 base and J 6 bases; bases outside gene matches: 17. The length of the CDR3 is 18 residues. The CDR3 sequence is CASSLLLASLAGSFEQYF. CDR3 bases: TGTGCCAGCAGCTTGCTATTGGCTTCGCTAGCGGGGTCTTTCGAGCAGTACTTC.

The chain joins TRBV7-3 to TRBJ2-7; a possible D gene is TRBD1 (5 bases). The CDR3 runs to 13 residues. In germline, CDR1 is SGHTA, CDR2 FQGTGA. V was clipped by 3 bases and J by 4 bases, with 10 bases between them. The CDR3 loop reads CASSFGQGYEQYF. CDR3 in DNA: TGTGCCAGCAGCTTCGGGCAGGGATACGAGCAGTACTTC.

The chain recombines TRBV6-5 with TRBJ2-1; 8 bases map to TRBD2. The length of the CDR3 is 16 residues. Germline CDR1 and CDR2: MNHEY and SVGAGI. Germline trimming cut 1 base from V and 2 bases from J; bases unmatched to any gene: 4. The CDR3 is CASSYFTSGTYNEQFF. In DNA, the CDR3 is TGTGCCAGCAGTTACTTTACTAGCGGAACCTACAATGAGCAGTTCTTC.

This chain joins TRBV19 and TRBJ2-7, with TRBD2 as a possible D gene (5 bases). From germline, CDR1 is LNHDA and CDR2 SQIVND (reference sequence). CDR3 size: 14 residues. The V end lost 7 bases, the J end lost 6 bases, and 19 bases lay between the germline ends. The DNA for the CDR3 is TGTGCCAGTATTGCGCCTAGAGGGTACATCGAGCAGTACTTC. Encoded protein: CASIAPRGYIEQYF.

CDR3 protein: CASSITGTSGSGADTQYF. DNA of the CDR3: TGTGCCAGCAGTATCACCGGGACTAGCGGGAGTGGAGCAGATACGCAGTATTTT. The chain is built from TRBV27 and TRBJ2-3, with 14 nucleotides matching TRBD2. V was pared by 5 bases and J by 4 bases, with 11 bases of the junction left unmatched. CDR1 is MNHEY and CDR2 is SMNVEV in the germline V gene (reference sequence). The CDR3 length is 18 residues.

This clone was recorded once. The chain uses TRBV5-4 and TRBJ2-6; D possibly corresponds to TRBD1 (5 bases). Trimming took 2 bases from V and 3 from J, leaving 12 bases between them. CDR3 size: 16 residues. The germline V gene has CDR1 SGHNT and CDR2 YYREEE (reference sequence). The CDR3 coding sequence is TGTGCCAGCAGCTTCCCAAAAACAGGTGGGGCCAACGTCCTGACTTTC. Residues: CASSFPKTGGANVLTF.

The chain combines TRBV5-4 with TRBJ2-7, with TRBD2 matching over 11 bases. This CDR3 is 14 amino acids long. Germline assignment: CDR1 SGHNT and CDR2 YYREEE (reference sequence). Germline trimming cut 5 bases from V and 4 bases from J; bases unmatched to any gene: 5. CDR3 in amino acids: CASRTSGSAYEQYF. In DNA form, the CDR3 reads TGTGCCAGCAGAACTAGCGGGAGTGCATACGAGCAGTACTTC.

This clone was recorded once. The J gene is TRBJ1-6, the V gene TRBV6-5; D remains ambiguous. CDR3 size: 13 residues. Germline CDR1 is MNHEY and CDR2 is SVGAGI. Trimming removed 10 bases at V and 9 bases at J, with 16 bases between. Here the CDR3 DNA reads TGTGCCACCCAGCCCGGGTTGGGTTCACCCCTCCACTTT. Translated, it gives CATQPGLGSPLHF.

The chain couples TRBV4-3 to TRBJ2-5; tentatively, D is TRBD2 (5 bases). Germline V gene lookup returns CDR1 LGHNA and CDR2 YSLEER. V was cut by 4 bases and J by 7 bases, with 13 bases left in between. This CDR3 spans 13 amino acids. The chain's CDR3 is CASSPGLAWTQYF. In nucleotides, the CDR3 is TGCGCCAGCAGCCCCGGACTTGCATGGACCCAGTACTTC.

V usage is TRBV14 and J usage is TRBJ2-1; TRBD2 matches at 9 bases. CDR1 is SGHDN, CDR2 FVKESK, per germline. This CDR3 has 14 amino acids. V was clipped by 1 base and J by 13 bases; unmatched bases: 8. This CDR3 reads CASSQGLAAGNQFF. CDR3 DNA: TGTGCCAGCAGCCAAGGACTAGCGGCGGGGAATCAGTTCTTC.

This clone was seen a single time. The gene calls are TRBV11-2 and TRBJ2-3; a possible D gene is TRBD2 (5 bases). The germline gives CDR1 SGHAT, CDR2 FQNNGV. The V gene lost 1 base and the J gene lost 2 bases, with 13 bases spanning the gap. There are 16 residues in the CDR3. CDR3 coding DNA: TGTGCCAGCAGCTTAGGCTCCAGACTATACACAGATACGCAGTATTTT. This encodes CASSLGSRLYTDTQYF.

DNA of the CDR3: TGTGCCAGTACCCCAACCGCGGGCCGGGGGGATGAGCAGTTCTTC. As protein: CASTPTAGRGDEQFF. This chain joins TRBV19 and TRBJ2-1; 7 bases match TRBD2. Per the germline V gene, CDR1 is LNHDA and CDR2 is SQIVND (reference sequence). The V gene end was trimmed by 7 bases and the J gene end by 8 bases; junction bases not matched to a gene: 14. The CDR3 has 15 residues.

The V and J genes are TRBV7-2 and TRBJ2-1; 7 bases match TRBD2. Germline lookup yields CDR1 SGHTA and CDR2 FQGNSA. Trimming at V came to 5 bases and at J to 0 bases, leaving 7 bases not matched to a gene. This CDR3 has 16 residues. In DNA form, the CDR3 reads TGTGCCAGCAGCATGGGGGGGAGGTCCTCCTACAATGAGCAGTTCTTC. This codes for CASSMGGRSSYNEQFF. Looking up the rest from reference TRBV7-2 and TRBJ2-1 gives the full variable domain: GAGVSQSPSNKVTEKGKDVELRCDPISGHTALYWYRQSLGQGLEFLIYFQGNSAPDKSGLPSDRFSAERTGGSVSTLTIQRTQQEDSAVYLCASSMGGRSSYNEQFFGPGTRLTVL.

The chain is built from TRBV5-1 and TRBJ1-2, with a tentative D call TRBD1 (5 bases). Germline V gives CDR1 SGHRS, CDR2 YFSETQ. The CDR3 covers 15 residues. The germline V and J ends were trimmed by 1 base and 2 bases, with 12 bases remaining between them. CDR3 coding DNA: TGCGCCAGCAGCTTGTCGGGGGGGGAAAACTATGGCTACACCTTC. It is translated as CASSLSGGENYGYTF. Variable domain in full (rest from reference TRBV5-1 and TRBJ1-2): KAGVTQTPRYLIKTRGQQVTLSCSPISGHRSVSWYQQTPGQGLQFLFEYFSETQRNKGNFPGRFSGRQFSNSRSEMNVSTLELGDSALYLCASSLSGGENYGYTFGSGTRLTVV.